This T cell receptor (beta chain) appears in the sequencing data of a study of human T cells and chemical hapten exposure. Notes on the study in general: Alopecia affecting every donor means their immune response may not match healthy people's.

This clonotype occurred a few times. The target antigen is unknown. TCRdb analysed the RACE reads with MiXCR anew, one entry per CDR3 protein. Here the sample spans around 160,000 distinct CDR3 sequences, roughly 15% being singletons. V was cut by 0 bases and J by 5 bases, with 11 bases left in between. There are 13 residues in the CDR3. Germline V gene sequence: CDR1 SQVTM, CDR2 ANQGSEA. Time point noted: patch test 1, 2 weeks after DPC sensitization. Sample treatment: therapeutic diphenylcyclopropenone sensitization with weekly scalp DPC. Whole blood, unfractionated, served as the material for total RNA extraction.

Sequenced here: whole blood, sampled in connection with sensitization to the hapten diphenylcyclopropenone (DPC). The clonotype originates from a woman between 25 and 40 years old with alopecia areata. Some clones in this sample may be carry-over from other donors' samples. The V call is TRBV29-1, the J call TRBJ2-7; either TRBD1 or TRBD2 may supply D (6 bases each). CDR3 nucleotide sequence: TGCAGCGTTGAAGATCGGGGGCGCCACGAGCAGTACTTC. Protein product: CSVEDRGRHEQYF.